Listed below are T cell receptor beta chains from one sample, sequenced in a study of T-cell reconstitution after alpha-beta-depleted transplantation in children. TCRdb re-called the PCR reads through MiXCR, storing one row per CDR3 protein. The table has 800,000 to 1,000,000 distinct CDR3 sequences, about 30% seen once; the top ten hold about 28%. Sequencing used PBMCs, mostly from graft donor cells, obtained 360 days after TCRalphabeta/CD19-depleted stem cell transplant. The receptors were sampled from a boy younger than two who had a stem cell transplant for SCID, so the T cells may come from the graft donor. Both conserved end residues are part of each CDR3. The D gene is left open where the match is weak. A clone size is listed for some rows: how often the clone was seen (once, few, many), or a class if it is expanded.

v_gene: TRBV5-1; j_gene: TRBJ2-6; abundance: NA; d_gene: NA; CDR3aa: CASSSDRRSSNSGANVLTF; CDR3nt: TGCGCCAGCAGCTCCGACCGACGGTCTTCCAACTCTGGGGCCAACGTCCTGACTTTC
v_gene: TRBV5-6; j_gene: TRBJ2-5; abundance: NA; d_gene: TRBD1; CDR3aa: CASTLTAGWYDRGQETQYF; CDR3nt: TGTGCCAGCACCCTAACAGCGGGATGGTATGACAGGGGGCAGGAGACCCAGTACTTC
v_gene: TRBV7-9; j_gene: TRBJ2-5; abundance: NA; d_gene: NA; CDR3aa: CASSLDAPLAGETQYF; CDR3nt: TGTGCCAGCAGCTTAGATGCCCCCCTAGCTGGAGAGACCCAGTACTTC
v_gene: TRBV29-1; j_gene: TRBJ2-7; abundance: few; d_gene: TRBD1; CDR3aa: CSVRIQGIGSYEQYF; CDR3nt: TGCAGCGTTCGAATACAGGGGATTGGGTCCTACGAGCAGTACTTC
v_gene: TRBV27; j_gene: TRBJ2-6; abundance: NA; d_gene: NA; CDR3aa: CASSLLNGQGSGANVLTF; CDR3nt: TGTGCCAGCAGTTTATTAAACGGTCAGGGCTCTGGGGCCAACGTCCTGACTTTC
v_gene: TRBV27; j_gene: TRBJ1-2; abundance: few; d_gene: TRBD1; CDR3aa: CASSFLQGFHGYTF; CDR3nt: TGTGCCAGCAGTTTCTTACAGGGGTTTCATGGCTACACCTTC
v_gene: TRBV7-3; j_gene: TRBJ1-1; abundance: many; d_gene: NA; CDR3aa: CASSLRWQRSEAFF; CDR3nt: TGTGCCAGCAGCTTAAGATGGCAAAGGTCTGAAGCTTTCTTT
v_gene: TRBV5-6; j_gene: TRBJ2-3; abundance: few; d_gene: NA; CDR3aa: CASSPTEGDTQYF; CDR3nt: TGTGCCAGCAGCCCGACTGAGGGAGATACGCAGTATTTT
v_gene: TRBV4-2; j_gene: TRBJ1-5; abundance: NA; d_gene: NA; CDR3aa: CASSQARHQPQHF; CDR3nt: TGTGCCAGCAGCCAAGCTAGGCATCAGCCCCAGCATTTT
v_gene: TRBV12-3/TRBV12-4; j_gene: TRBJ1-1; abundance: NA; d_gene: NA; CDR3aa: CASSRSGAHTEAFF; CDR3nt: TGTGCCAGCAGCCGAAGCGGGGCCCACACTGAAGCTTTCTTT
v_gene: TRBV4-1; j_gene: TRBJ1-2; abundance: few; d_gene: TRBD1; CDR3aa: CASSLTPGQTNYGYTF; CDR3nt: TGCGCCAGCAGCCTCACCCCGGGACAGACTAACTATGGCTACACCTTC
v_gene: TRBV9; j_gene: TRBJ2-7; abundance: few; d_gene: TRBD1; CDR3aa: CASSVQGAPLYEQYF; CDR3nt: TGTGCCAGCAGCGTCCAGGGGGCCCCTTTATACGAGCAGTACTTC
v_gene: TRBV10-3; j_gene: TRBJ1-2; abundance: few; d_gene: TRBD1; CDR3aa: CATTGQGAHGYTF; CDR3nt: TGTGCCACCACCGGACAGGGGGCCCATGGCTACACCTTC
v_gene: TRBV11-2; j_gene: TRBJ2-3; abundance: NA; d_gene: TRBD1; CDR3aa: CASSPVAGTGLKDTQYF; CDR3nt: TGTGCCAGCAGCCCAGTCGCCGGGACAGGGTTGAAAGATACGCAGTATTTT
v_gene: TRBV20-1; j_gene: TRBJ2-1; abundance: NA; d_gene: TRBD1; CDR3aa: CSASGQGYYNEQFF; CDR3nt: TGCAGTGCTTCCGGACAGGGATACTACAATGAGCAGTTCTTC
v_gene: TRBV7-9; j_gene: TRBJ1-1; abundance: NA; d_gene: NA; CDR3aa: CASSPRMSNTEAFF; CDR3nt: TGTGCCAGCAGCCCTCGGATGTCGAACACTGAAGCTTTCTTT